This TCR beta chain stems from a study of CD8 T cells in Susac syndrome. Germline V gene lookup returns CDR1 LGHNA and CDR2 YSLEER. The V and J ends lost 3 bases and 6 bases respectively, with 10 bases between them. The CDR3 sequence is 13 residues long. Random hexamers primed reverse transcription of about 0.5 to 1 ug RNA. TCRdb reanalysed the immunoSEQ multiplex PCR reads using MiXCR and keeps one entry per CDR3 protein. This sample has some 130,000 distinct CDR3 sequences, with roughly 94% found just once. The source of this sequence is a human donor with multiple sclerosis. Sample: CD4+ T cells from PBMCs. The rearrangement links TRBV4-3 to TRBJ2-3; D uncertain. CDR3 sequence: CASSHGISDTQYF. In DNA form, the CDR3 reads TGCGCCAGCAGCCACGGAATTTCGGATACGCAGTATTTT.